The clone carrying this TCR beta chain came up many times. The antigen is unknown. These data come from a study of T-cell reconstitution after alpha-beta-depleted transplantation in children. The germline V gene encodes CDR1 MGHRA and CDR2 YSYEKL. Germline trimming cut 4 bases from V and 5 bases from J; bases unmatched to any gene: 11. The CDR3 extends over 16 amino acids. The library targeted TCRbeta and was prepared with unique molecular identifiers. TCRdb re-called the PCR reads with MiXCR, one entry per CDR3 protein. The sample gives 400,000 to 450,000 distinct CDR3 sequences, around 46% of which show up once; around 29% is in the top ten. Findings and caveats of the study: Surviving recipient T cells and thymic progenitors underlay high day-60 TCRbeta diversity in some patients. At the one-year point after transplant, T-cell counts and TCRbeta diversity were found to come mostly from T cells that had been newly produced.

V gene TRBV4-1 combines with J gene TRBJ1-5, with 7 positions matching TRBD1. The clonotype was recovered from a girl aged 2 to 10 with aplastic anemia, due to receive a stem cell transplant. Sequencing was performed on PBMCs, taken before TCRalphabeta/CD19-depleted stem cell transplant. CDR3 sequence: CASSPGGGAGHQPQHF. CDR3 nucleotide sequence: TGCGCCAGCAGCCCTGGAGGGGGCGCAGGTCATCAGCCCCAGCATTTT.